This T cell receptor (beta chain) originates from a study of metastatic and nonmetastatic thyroid tumors. For the study at large: Repertoires of blood and of tissue (tumor or nodule) from malignant and benign thyroid patients were compared.

The V and J ends lost 5 bases and 0 bases, in that order; junction bases with no gene match: 6. Germline CDR1 PRHDT, CDR2 FYEKMQ (reference sequence). The CDR3 is made up of 16 amino acids. Not a single patient had been given any form of treatment at any point before undergoing thyroid surgery. In the study's own analysis: A papillary thyroid cancer distant-metastasis classifier was built from CDR3 differences across clinicopathological groups. TCRdb reassembled clones from the PCR reads with MiXCR. The V and J calls shown here were made by TCRdb, not taken from the authors' results. The data contain over 15,000 clones, 28% of them seen just once; the ten biggest clones take up about 11%.

What was sequenced was tumor tissue. The sequence derives from a female donor with papillary thyroid cancer or a benign thyroid nodule (not recorded which). Some clones in this sample may be carry-over from other donors' samples. The chain recombines TRBV13 with TRBJ1-3, with 8 bases aligning to TRBD1. The CDR3 sequence is CASSTGQGRSGNTIYF. The CDR3 DNA is TGTGCCAGCAGCACCGGACAGGGCCGCTCTGGAAACACCATATATTTT.